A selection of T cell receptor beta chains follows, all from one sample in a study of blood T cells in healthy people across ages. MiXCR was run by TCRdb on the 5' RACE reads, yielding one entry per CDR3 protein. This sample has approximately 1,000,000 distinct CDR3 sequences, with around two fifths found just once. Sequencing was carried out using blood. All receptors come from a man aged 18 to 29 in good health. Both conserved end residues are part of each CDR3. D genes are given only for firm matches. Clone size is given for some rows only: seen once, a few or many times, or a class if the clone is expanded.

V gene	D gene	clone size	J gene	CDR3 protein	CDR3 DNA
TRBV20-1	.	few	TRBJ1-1	CSAARNTEAFF	TGCAGTGCTGCGCGGAACACTGAAGCTTTCTTT
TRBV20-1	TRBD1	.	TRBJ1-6	CSATTGGSYNSPLHF	TGCAGTGCAACGACAGGGGGCTCCTATAATTCACCCCTCCACTTT
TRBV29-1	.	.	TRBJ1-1	CSVEAIIGTFF	TGCAGCGTTGAAGCTATAATTGGTACTTTCTTT
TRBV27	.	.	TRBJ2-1	CASSWGAPTFRNEQFF	TGTGCCAGCAGTTGGGGGGCCCCGACCTTTCGGAATGAGCAGTTCTTC
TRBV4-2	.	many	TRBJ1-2	CASSQEVGERGYTF	TGTGCCAGCAGCCAAGAGGTCGGGGAGCGTGGCTACACCTTC
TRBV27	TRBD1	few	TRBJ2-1	CASSPIGGDSNEQFF	TGTGCCAGCAGTCCCATAGGGGGCGATAGTAATGAGCAGTTCTTC
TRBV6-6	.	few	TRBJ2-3	CASNPEDISTDTQYF	TGTGCCAGCAACCCCGAGGACATTAGCACAGATACGCAGTATTTT
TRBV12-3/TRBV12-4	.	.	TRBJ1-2	CASSLGPRSYTF	TGTGCCAGCAGTTTAGGGCCACGTAGCTACACCTTC
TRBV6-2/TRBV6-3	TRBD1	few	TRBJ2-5	CASSPARGTGQETQYF	TGTGCCAGCAGCCCCGCGCGTGGGACAGGACAAGAGACCCAGTACTTC
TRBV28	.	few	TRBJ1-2	CATDRLRGYTF	TGTGCCACCGACAGACTTCGCGGCTACACCTTC
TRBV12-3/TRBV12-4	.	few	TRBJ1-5	CASSLASGLGQPQHF	TGTGCCAGCAGTTTAGCTTCCGGTTTGGGTCAGCCCCAGCATTTT
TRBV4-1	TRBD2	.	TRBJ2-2	CASSQDVSSGAAGELFF	TGCGCCAGCAGCCAAGATGTGTCTAGCGGGGCTGCCGGGGAGCTGTTTTTT
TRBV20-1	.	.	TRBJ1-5	CSAERGFGNQPQHF	TGCAGTGCCGAACGGGGGTTTGGCAATCAGCCCCAGCATTTT
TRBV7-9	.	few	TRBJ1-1	CASSLSLRILNTEAFF	TGTGCCAGCAGCTTAAGTTTACGGATTCTGAACACTGAAGCTTTCTTT
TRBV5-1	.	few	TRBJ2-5	CASSLAVEETQYF	TGCGCCAGCAGCTTGGCCGTGGAGGAGACCCAGTACTTC
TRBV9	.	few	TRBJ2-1	CASSASDNEQFF	TGTGCCAGCAGCGCCAGCGACAATGAGCAGTTCTTC
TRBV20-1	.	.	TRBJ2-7	CSAKGRGANYEQYF	TGCAGTGCTAAGGGACGGGGGGCAAATTACGAGCAGTACTTC
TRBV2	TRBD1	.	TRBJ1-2	CASSKEGQGIDGYTF	TGTGCCAGCAGTAAAGAGGGACAGGGAATAGATGGCTACACCTTC
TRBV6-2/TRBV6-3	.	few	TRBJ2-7	CASSYSPPMGYEQYF	TGTGCCAGCAGTTATTCCCCCCCCATGGGTTACGAGCAGTACTTC
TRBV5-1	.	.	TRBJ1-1	CASTREGSVGTEAFF	TGCGCCAGCACCAGGGAGGGGTCCGTCGGCACTGAAGCTTTCTTT
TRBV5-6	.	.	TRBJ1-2	CASSSWTANYGYTF	TGTGCCAGCAGCTCATGGACAGCTAACTATGGCTACACCTTC
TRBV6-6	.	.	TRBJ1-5	CASSRDQSGPPQHF	TGTGCCAGCAGCCGGGACCAATCCGGTCCGCCCCAGCATTTT
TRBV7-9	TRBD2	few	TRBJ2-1	CASSYPTSGAYNEQFF	TGTGCCAGCAGCTACCCGACTAGCGGGGCCTACAATGAGCAGTTCTTC
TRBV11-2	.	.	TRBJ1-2	CASSLGSRYGYTF	TGTGCCAGCAGCTTAGGGTCCCGCTATGGCTACACCTTC
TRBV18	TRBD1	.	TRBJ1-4	CASSPIQTGGTNEKLFF	TGTGCCAGCTCACCGATCCAAACAGGGGGCACTAATGAAAAACTGTTTTTT
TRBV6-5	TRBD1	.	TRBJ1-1	CASRNGQGGTEAFF	TGTGCCAGCAGGAACGGACAGGGAGGCACTGAAGCTTTCTTT
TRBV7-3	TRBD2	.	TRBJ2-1	CASSPVTSGGQQFF	TGTGCCAGCAGCCCCGTGACTAGCGGGGGGCAGCAGTTCTTC
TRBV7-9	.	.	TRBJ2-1	CASSSGLRSYEQFF	TGTGCCAGCAGCTCGGGACTGCGCTCCTACGAGCAGTTCTTC
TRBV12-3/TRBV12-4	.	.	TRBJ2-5	CASSLSTEKETQYF	TGTGCCAGCAGTTTATCGACAGAGAAAGAGACCCAGTACTTC
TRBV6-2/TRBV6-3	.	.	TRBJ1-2	CASRESGTANYGYTF	TGTGCCAGCAGGGAATCCGGGACGGCGAACTATGGCTACACCTTC